The 20 T cell receptor beta chains reported below all come from one sample, sequenced in a study of T cell repertoires in cytomegalovirus infection. TCRdb itself ran the reads through MiXCR, one entry per CDR3 protein. The data hold about a million distinct CDR3 sequences, with about a third observed a single time. These TCRs are of unknown antigen specificity. Specimen: cultured CD8+ T cells from PBMCs, collected from culture after CMV antigen stimulation. These receptors were obtained from a human donor in good health (CMV status not recorded). Some clones in this sample may be carry-over from other donors' samples.

This clonotype occurred many times. The rearrangement joins TRBV7-9 to TRBJ1-1; 11 bases fit TRBD1. CDR3 length equals 17 residues. Germline lookup yields CDR1 SEHNR and CDR2 FQNEAQ (reference sequence). The V gene end was trimmed by 1 base and the J gene end by 0 bases; junction bases not matched to a gene: 4. CDR3 sequence: CASSLVPGQGVNTEAFF. The CDR3 DNA sequence: TGTGCCAGCAGCTTAGTCCCGGGACAGGGGGTGAACACTGAAGCTTTCTTT.

The sample holds a few counts of this clonotype. This sequence joins TRBV28 and TRBJ2-5; possible D gene TRBD2, 5 bases. V was cut by 5 bases and J by 3 bases, with 10 bases left in between. Germline V CDR1 and CDR2: MDHEN, SYDVKM. This CDR3 has 13 amino acids. The DNA of the CDR3 is TGTGCCAGCAGTGGTCCGGAGGAAGAGACCCAGTACTTC. Translating gives CASSGPEEETQYF.

The V gene is TRBV4-1, the J gene TRBJ1-2; D not resolved. CDR1 and CDR2 from the germline V gene are MGHRA and YSYEKL. V shed 0 bases and J shed 4 bases, with 6 bases lying between them. This CDR3 is built from 13 residues. The CDR3 DNA is TGCGCCAGCAGCCAAGACAGCCTCTATGGCTACACCTTC. Translating gives CASSQDSLYGYTF.

This clonotype was observed a handful of times. V gene TRBV12-3 or TRBV12-4 combines with J gene TRBJ2-1; 8 bases match TRBD1. The length of the CDR3 is 17 residues. V lost 5 bases and J lost 0; bases outside the gene matches: 9. CDR3 protein: CASSPRTGFNSYNEQFF. CDR3 sequence (DNA): TGTGCCAGCAGTCCCCGGACAGGGTTCAACTCCTACAATGAGCAGTTCTTC.

The chain recombines TRBV6-8 with TRBJ2-1; 12 nucleotides agree with TRBD2. In germline, CDR1 is MNHGY, CDR2 SAAAGT. The CDR3 length is 16 residues. V shed 3 bases, J shed 4 bases, and the junction held 4 bases outside the gene matches. Here the CDR3 DNA reads TGTGCCAGCAGTTATCCCGGGACTAGCGGGTACAATGAGCAGTTCTTC. Translation gives CASSYPGTSGYNEQFF.

This clonotype has a handful of counts. The chain uses TRBV7-9 and TRBJ2-2; the D is unclear. The CDR3 sequence is 15 residues long. V lost 1 base and J 1 base, leaving 7 bases between the germline ends. Germline-derived CDR1 and CDR2 are SEHNR and FQNEAQ (reference sequence). The CDR3 spells CASSLGVENTGELFF. CDR3 sequence (DNA): TGTGCCAGCAGCTTAGGAGTTGAGAACACCGGGGAGCTGTTTTTT.

This clonotype was counted at least ten times. This rearrangement joins TRBV7-8 to TRBJ2-2; no reliable D call. V was clipped by 0 bases and J by 0 bases, with 5 bases between them. Germline V gene data show CDR1 as SGHVS and CDR2 as FQNEAQ. CDR3 size: 15 residues. The chain's CDR3 is CASSLASANTGELFF. CDR3 coding DNA: TGTGCCAGCAGCTTAGCAAGCGCGAACACCGGGGAGCTGTTTTTT.

This clonotype was counted between two and nine times. The chain has TRBV6-6 and TRBJ2-3, with a possible D match to TRBD2 (5 bases). The CDR3 contains 15 residues. The V gene's germline CDR1 is MNHNY and CDR2 SVGAGI (reference sequence). The ends were cut back, 0 bases at V and 3 bases at J, with 10 bases in the middle. DNA for the CDR3: TGTGCCAGCAGTTACTCGAACGGGGTGACAGATACGCAGTATTTT. Translated, it gives CASSYSNGVTDTQYF.

J is TRBJ2-7 and V is TRBV5-1; possible D gene TRBD1, 6 bases. The ends were cut back, 5 bases at V and 2 bases at J, with 14 bases in the middle. Per germline, CDR1 SGHRS and CDR2 YFSETQ. This CDR3 has 14 amino acids. CDR3 amino acids: CASSRWAGAYEQYF. In DNA, the CDR3 is TGCGCCAGCAGTCGTTGGGCAGGGGCCTACGAGCAGTACTTC.

The chain has TRBV7-6 and TRBJ1-4; tentatively, D is TRBD1 (6 bases). Trimming took 0 bases from V and 8 from J, leaving 16 bases between them. The CDR3 contains 16 residues. The germline CDR1 and CDR2 sequences are SGHVS and FNYEAQ. The CDR3 DNA reads as TGTGCCAGCAGCTTAGCTGGGGGCAGGGCCGAAGAAAAACTGTTTTTT. As protein: CASSLAGGRAEEKLFF.

This clonotype was found many times. V gene TRBV7-2 combines with J gene TRBJ2-4; 10 bases fit TRBD1. V lost 5 bases, J lost 2 bases, and 6 bases stayed unmatched. CDR1 and CDR2 from the germline V gene are SGHTA and FQGNSA. This CDR3 is built from 16 residues. Here the CDR3 reads CASSPWDRGPKNIQYF. The CDR3 DNA is TGTGCCAGCAGCCCCTGGGACAGGGGACCCAAAAACATTCAGTACTTC.

The chain employs TRBV28 and TRBJ1-4; TRBD1 agrees at 8 bases. J gave up 1 base and V 0 bases, and 7 bases lay outside the gene matches. Germline V CDR1 and CDR2: MDHEN, SYDVKM. This CDR3 is 18 amino acids long. The CDR3, as DNA: TGTGCCAGCAGTTTATGGGCCGCAGGGGGCTTAACTAATGAAAAACTGTTTTTT. Translating it yields CASSLWAAGGLTNEKLFF.

This clonotype was detected only once. This chain links TRBV27 with TRBJ2-2; D is uncertain. The germline gives CDR1 MNHEY, CDR2 SMNVEV (reference sequence). This CDR3 region has 10 residues. With 11 bases removed from V and 8 bases from J, the gap between germline ends came to 9 bases. CDR3 in amino acids: CAVGMGELFF. The DNA for the CDR3 is TGTGCCGTAGGGATGGGGGAGCTGTTTTTT.

In this sample, this clonotype turned up a few times. J is TRBJ2-7 and V is TRBV12-3 or TRBV12-4, with unresolved D. This CDR3 region has 13 residues. The V end lost 7 bases, the J end lost 0 bases, and 10 bases lay between the germline ends. The chain's CDR3 is CASKEDGSYEQYF. The DNA of the CDR3 is TGTGCCAGCAAAGAGGACGGCTCCTACGAGCAGTACTTC.

V is TRBV2 and J is TRBJ1-5; D call uncertain. Deletions cut 3 bases from V and 3 bases from J, with 12 bases between. Germline V lookup: CDR1 SNHLY, CDR2 FYNNEI. The CDR3 has 15 amino acids. CDR3 sequence (DNA): TGTGCCAGCAGTGAGGGCCCGGGAGCCAATCAGCCCCAGCATTTT. It is translated as CASSEGPGANQPQHF.

This clonotype was observed a few times. The V call is TRBV2, the J call TRBJ2-3, with 8 nucleotides matching TRBD1. Per germline, CDR1 SNHLY and CDR2 FYNNEI. J lost 6 bases, V lost 6 bases, and 5 bases had no gene match. This CDR3 spans 13 amino acids. CDR3 in DNA: TGTGCCAGCAGAGACAGGGGAGTCGATACGCAGTATTTT. Amino acid sequence: CASRDRGVDTQYF. The entire variable domain, with the rest obtained from reference TRBV2 and TRBJ2-3, is as follows: EPEVTQTPSHQVTQMGQEVILRCVPISNHLYFYWYRQILGQKVEFLVSFYNNEISEKSEIFDDQFSVERPDGSNFTLKIRSTKLEDSAMYFCASRDRGVDTQYFGPGTRLTVL.

Here the CDR3 reads CASSRGREKLFF. The CDR3 coding sequence is TGTGCCAGCAGCAGGGGAAGAGAAAAACTGTTTTTT. The V gene is TRBV6-5, the J gene TRBJ1-4; possible D gene TRBD1, 6 bases. Per germline, CDR1 MNHEY and CDR2 SVGAGI. The CDR3 sequence is 12 residues long. V was pared by 6 bases and J by 8 bases, with 10 bases between.

This clonotype showed up just a few times. V is TRBV12-3 or TRBV12-4 and J is TRBJ1-2; D is possibly TRBD1 (6 bases). V was shortened by 0 bases and J by 8 bases, with 13 bases between the two germline ends. The CDR3 sequence is 14 residues long. The CDR3 spells CASSLAWGARGYTF. CDR3 DNA sequence: TGTGCCAGCAGTTTAGCGTGGGGGGCGAGGGGCTACACCTTC.

This chain uses TRBV7-3 with TRBJ2-3; 12 bases fit TRBD2. Germline V lookup: CDR1 SGHTA, CDR2 FQGTGA. V lost 6 bases and J lost 4; bases outside the gene matches: 11. The CDR3 contains 17 residues. The CDR3 region has the DNA TGTGCCAGCAGTTGGCTAGCGGGGGGGAAGCATCCAGATACGCAGTATTTT. Amino acids: CASSWLAGGKHPDTQYF.

This sequence joins TRBV9 and TRBJ1-5; perhaps TRBD1 as D (6 bases). Germline assignment: CDR1 SGDLS and CDR2 YYNGEE. Trimming pared 3 bases from V and 0 bases from J, leaving 10 bases between. The CDR3 is 15 amino acids. CDR3 nucleotides: TGTGCCAGCAGCGGAGGACAGAATAGCAATCAGCCCCAGCATTTT. As protein: CASSGGQNSNQPQHF.